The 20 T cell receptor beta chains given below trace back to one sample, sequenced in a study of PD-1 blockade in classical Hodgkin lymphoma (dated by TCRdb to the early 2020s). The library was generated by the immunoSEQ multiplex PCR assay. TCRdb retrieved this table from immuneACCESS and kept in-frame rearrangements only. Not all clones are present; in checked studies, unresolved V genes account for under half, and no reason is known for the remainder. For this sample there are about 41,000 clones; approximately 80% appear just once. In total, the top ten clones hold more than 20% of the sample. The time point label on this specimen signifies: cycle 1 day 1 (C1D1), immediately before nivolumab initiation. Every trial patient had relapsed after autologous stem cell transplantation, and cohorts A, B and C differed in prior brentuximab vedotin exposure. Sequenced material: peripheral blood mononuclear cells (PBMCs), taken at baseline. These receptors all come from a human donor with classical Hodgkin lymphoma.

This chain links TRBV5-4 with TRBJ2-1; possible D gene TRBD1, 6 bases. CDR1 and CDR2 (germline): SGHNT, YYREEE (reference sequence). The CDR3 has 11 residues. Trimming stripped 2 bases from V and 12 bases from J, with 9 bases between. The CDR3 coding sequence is TGTGCCAGCAGCTTACAGGGTGCGCAGTTCTTC. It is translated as CASSLQGAQFF.

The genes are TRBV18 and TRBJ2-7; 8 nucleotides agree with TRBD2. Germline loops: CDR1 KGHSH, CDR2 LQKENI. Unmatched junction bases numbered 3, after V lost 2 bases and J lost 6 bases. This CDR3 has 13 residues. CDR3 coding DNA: TGTGCCAGCTCACCAGGACTAGCAAGCGAGCAGTACTTC. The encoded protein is CASSPGLASEQYF.

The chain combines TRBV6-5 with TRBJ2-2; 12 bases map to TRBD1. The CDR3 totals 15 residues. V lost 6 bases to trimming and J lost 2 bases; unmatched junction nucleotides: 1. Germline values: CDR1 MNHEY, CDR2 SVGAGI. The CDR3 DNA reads TGTGCCAGCAGAGGGACAGGGGGCAACACCGGGGAGCTGTTTTTT. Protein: CASRGTGGNTGELFF.

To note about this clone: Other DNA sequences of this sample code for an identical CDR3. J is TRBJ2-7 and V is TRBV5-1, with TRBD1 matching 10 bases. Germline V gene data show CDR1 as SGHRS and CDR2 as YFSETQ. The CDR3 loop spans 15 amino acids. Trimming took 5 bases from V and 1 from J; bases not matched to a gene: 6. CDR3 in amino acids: CASSSRTGGSYEQYF. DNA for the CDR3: TGCGCCAGCAGTTCCCGGACAGGGGGTTCCTACGAGCAGTACTTC.

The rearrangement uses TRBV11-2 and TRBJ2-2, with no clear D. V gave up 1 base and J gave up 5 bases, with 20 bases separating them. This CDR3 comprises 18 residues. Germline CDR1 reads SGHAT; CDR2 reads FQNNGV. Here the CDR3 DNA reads TGTGCCAGCAGCTTAGTAAGACTTCTCCTTTCACAGACCGGGGAGCTGTTTTTT. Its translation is CASSLVRLLLSQTGELFF.

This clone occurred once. CDR3 residues: CASSHLAPNTEAFF. The CDR3 DNA reads TGCGCCAGCAGTCACCTCGCCCCGAACACTGAAGCTTTCTTT. The rearrangement links TRBV23-1 to TRBJ1-1; no definite D call. Being an ORF, TRBV23-1 has a function that is uncertain. V was trimmed by 3 bases and J by 1 base, leaving 9 bases between them. The CDR3 is 14 amino acids.

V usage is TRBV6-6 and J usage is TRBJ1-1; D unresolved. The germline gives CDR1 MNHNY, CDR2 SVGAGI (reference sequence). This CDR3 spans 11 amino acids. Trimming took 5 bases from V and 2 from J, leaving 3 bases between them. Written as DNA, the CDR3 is TGTGCCAGCAGTAAAAACACTGAAGCTTTCTTT. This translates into CASSKNTEAFF.

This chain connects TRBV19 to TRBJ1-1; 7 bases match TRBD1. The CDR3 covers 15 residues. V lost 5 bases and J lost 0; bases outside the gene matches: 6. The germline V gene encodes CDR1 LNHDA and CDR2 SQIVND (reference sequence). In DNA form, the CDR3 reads TGTGCCAGTAGTCAGGGGGGACAGATGAACACTGAAGCTTTCTTT. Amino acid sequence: CASSQGGQMNTEAFF.

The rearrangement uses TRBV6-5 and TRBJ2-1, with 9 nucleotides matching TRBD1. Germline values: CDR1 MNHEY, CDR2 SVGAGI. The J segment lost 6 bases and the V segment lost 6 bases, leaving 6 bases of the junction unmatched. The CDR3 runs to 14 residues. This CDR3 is CASRSQGAGNEQFF. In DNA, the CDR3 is TGTGCCAGCAGGTCACAGGGGGCAGGCAATGAGCAGTTCTTC.

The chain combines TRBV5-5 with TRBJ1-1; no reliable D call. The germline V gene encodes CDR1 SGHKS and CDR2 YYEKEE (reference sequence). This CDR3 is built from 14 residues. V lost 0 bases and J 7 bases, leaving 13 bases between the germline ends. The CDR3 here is CASSLGISMNEAFF. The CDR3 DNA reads TGTGCCAGCAGCTTGGGCATAAGCATGAATGAAGCTTTCTTT. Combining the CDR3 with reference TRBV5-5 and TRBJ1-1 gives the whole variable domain DAGVTQSPTHLIKTRGQQVTLRCSPISGHKSVSWYQQVLGQGPQFIFQYYEKEERGRGNFPDRFSARQFPNYSSELNVNALLLGDSALYLCASSLGISMNEAFFGQGTRLTVV.

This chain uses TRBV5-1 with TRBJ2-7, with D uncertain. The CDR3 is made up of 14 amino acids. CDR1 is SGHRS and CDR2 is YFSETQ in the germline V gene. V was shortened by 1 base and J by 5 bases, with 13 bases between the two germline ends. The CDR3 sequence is CASSLRLSRHEQYF. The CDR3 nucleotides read TGCGCCAGCAGCTTGAGGCTCTCCCGGCACGAGCAGTACTTC. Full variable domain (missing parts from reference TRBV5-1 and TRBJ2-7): KAGVTQTPRYLIKTRGQQVTLSCSPISGHRSVSWYQQTPGQGLQFLFEYFSETQRNKGNFPGRFSGRQFSNSRSEMNVSTLELGDSALYLCASSLRLSRHEQYFGPGTRLTVT.

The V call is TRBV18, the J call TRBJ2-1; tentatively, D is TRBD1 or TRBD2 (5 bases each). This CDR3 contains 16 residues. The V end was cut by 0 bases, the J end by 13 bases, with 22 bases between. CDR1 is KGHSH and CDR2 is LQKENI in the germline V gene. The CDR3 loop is CASSPPKGRDGSYQFF. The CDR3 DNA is TGTGCCAGCTCACCACCGAAGGGAAGGGACGGCTCTTACCAGTTCTTC.

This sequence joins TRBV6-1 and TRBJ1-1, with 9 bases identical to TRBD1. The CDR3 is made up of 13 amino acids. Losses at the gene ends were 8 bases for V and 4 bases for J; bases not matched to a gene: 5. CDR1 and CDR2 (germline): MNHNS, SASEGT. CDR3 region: CASRDRAFTEAFF. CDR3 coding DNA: TGTGCCAGCCGGGACAGGGCGTTCACTGAAGCTTTCTTT.

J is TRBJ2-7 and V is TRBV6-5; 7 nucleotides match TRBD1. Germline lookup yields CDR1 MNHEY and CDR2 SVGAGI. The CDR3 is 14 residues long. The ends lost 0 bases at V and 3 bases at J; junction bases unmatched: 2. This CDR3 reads CASSYSAGGYEQYF. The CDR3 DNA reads TGTGCCAGCAGTTACTCTGCAGGGGGCTACGAGCAGTACTTC.

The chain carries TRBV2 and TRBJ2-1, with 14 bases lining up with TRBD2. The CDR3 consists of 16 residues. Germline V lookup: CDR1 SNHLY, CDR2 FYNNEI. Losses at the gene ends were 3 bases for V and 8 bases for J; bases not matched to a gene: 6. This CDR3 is CASSDSGLAGGDEQFF. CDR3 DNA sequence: TGTGCCAGCAGTGATAGTGGACTAGCGGGAGGCGATGAGCAGTTCTTC.

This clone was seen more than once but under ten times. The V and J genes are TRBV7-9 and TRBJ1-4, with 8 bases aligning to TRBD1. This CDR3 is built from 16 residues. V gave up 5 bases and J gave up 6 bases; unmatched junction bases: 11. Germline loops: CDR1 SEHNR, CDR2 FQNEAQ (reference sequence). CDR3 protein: CASSIGTGGRDEKLFF. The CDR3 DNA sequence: TGTGCCAGCAGCATCGGGACAGGAGGGCGAGATGAAAAACTGTTTTTT.

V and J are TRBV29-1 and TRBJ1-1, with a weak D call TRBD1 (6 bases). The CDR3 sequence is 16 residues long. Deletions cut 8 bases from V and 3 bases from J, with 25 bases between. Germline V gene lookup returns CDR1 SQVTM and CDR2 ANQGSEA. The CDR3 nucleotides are TGCAGCACCCAAGACACCAACAGGGAGAGGGACACTGAAGCTTTCTTT. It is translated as CSTQDTNRERDTEAFF.

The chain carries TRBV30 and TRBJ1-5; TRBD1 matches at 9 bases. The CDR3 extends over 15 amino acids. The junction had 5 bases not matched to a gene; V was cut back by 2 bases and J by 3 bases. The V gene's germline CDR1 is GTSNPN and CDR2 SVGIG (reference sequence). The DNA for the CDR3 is TGTGCCTGGAGTAAGAGGACAGGGGTCAATCAGCCCCAGCATTTT. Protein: CAWSKRTGVNQPQHF.

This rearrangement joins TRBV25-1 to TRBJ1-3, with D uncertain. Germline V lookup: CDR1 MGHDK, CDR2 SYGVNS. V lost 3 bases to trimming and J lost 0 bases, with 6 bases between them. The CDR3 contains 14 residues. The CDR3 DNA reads TGTGCCAGCAGTGACACTACCTCTGGAAACACCATATATTTT. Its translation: CASSDTTSGNTIYF.

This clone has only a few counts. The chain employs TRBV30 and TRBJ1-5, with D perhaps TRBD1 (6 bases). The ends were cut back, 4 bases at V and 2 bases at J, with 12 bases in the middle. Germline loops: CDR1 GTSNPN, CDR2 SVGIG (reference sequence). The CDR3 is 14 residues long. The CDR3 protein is CAWKRGLGNQPQHF. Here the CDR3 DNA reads TGTGCCTGGAAACGGGGGCTTGGCAATCAGCCCCAGCATTTT.